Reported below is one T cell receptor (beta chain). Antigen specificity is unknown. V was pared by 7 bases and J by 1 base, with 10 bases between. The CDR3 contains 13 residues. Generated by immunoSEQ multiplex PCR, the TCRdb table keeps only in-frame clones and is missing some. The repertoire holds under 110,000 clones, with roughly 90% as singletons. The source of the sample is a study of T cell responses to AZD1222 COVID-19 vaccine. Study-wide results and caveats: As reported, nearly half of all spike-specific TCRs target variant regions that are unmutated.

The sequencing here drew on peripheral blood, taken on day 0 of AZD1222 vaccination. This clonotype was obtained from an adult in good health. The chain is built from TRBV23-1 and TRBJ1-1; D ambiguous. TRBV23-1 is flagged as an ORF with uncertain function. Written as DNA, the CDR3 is TGCGCCAGCAACCCGGACGGGAACACTGAAGCTTTCTTT. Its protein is CASNPDGNTEAFF.